The 28 T cell receptor beta chains in this list originate from one sample, sequenced in a study of T-cell reconstitution after alpha-beta-depleted transplantation in children listed by TCRdb under 2016. The library relied on PCR. Instrument on record: Illumina HiSeq 2500. Molecular barcoding was employed in the preparation of TCR libraries, with unique molecular identifiers being used to normalize TCRbeta repertoire quantification. The public sequencing data were trimmed at Q25 with fastp and processed into clonotypes with MiXCR by TCRdb, which kept only in-frame beta chains. All rows with the same CDR3 protein become a single entry with the most common DNA and genes. Here the sample has hundreds of thousands of distinct CDR3 sequences; around 12% occur a single time. Jointly, the top ten make up 0.75% to 0.85% of the sample. The treatment or condition label, read with the paper, signifies: allogeneic hematopoietic cell transplantation with graft depleted of TCRalphabeta T cells and CD19 B cells.

Sequences were derived from PBMCs, sampled before TCRalphabeta/CD19-depleted stem cell transplant. The receptors here all came from a girl aged 2-10 years with congenital amegakaryocytic thrombocytopenia, due to receive a stem cell transplant.

This clonotype was found many times. V usage is TRBV10-3 and J usage is TRBJ2-7; 7 bases fit TRBD1. V trimming: 3 bases; J trimming: 0 bases; junction bases outside the gene matches: 8. Germline loops: CDR1 ENHRY, CDR2 SYGVKD. This CDR3 has 16 residues. CDR3 amino acids: CAISDPTGANSYEQYF. The CDR3 DNA reads TGTGCCATCAGTGACCCAACAGGGGCCAACTCCTACGAGCAGTACTTC.

In this sample, this clonotype turned up many times. This chain uses TRBV20-1 with TRBJ2-7; 10 nucleotides line up with TRBD2. The CDR3 runs to 14 residues. V shed 3 bases and J 1 base; nucleotides not matched to a gene: 3. The germline V gene encodes CDR1 DFQATT and CDR2 SNEGSKA (reference sequence). The CDR3 loop is CSASLLAGSYEQYF. The CDR3 nucleotides read TGCAGTGCTAGCCTACTAGCGGGATCCTACGAGCAGTACTTC.

This clonotype was counted a few times. The chain is built from TRBV5-1 and TRBJ2-7; D is possibly TRBD2 (5 bases). The CDR3 totals 13 residues. With 4 bases removed from V and 6 bases from J, the gap between germline ends came to 14 bases. The germline CDR1 and CDR2 sequences are SGHRS and YFSETQ. In DNA, the CDR3 is TGCGCCAGCAGCATACTAGTTGTGGGCGAGCAGTACTTC. Translated: CASSILVVGEQYF.

This clonotype was counted ten times or more. In nucleotides, the CDR3 is TGCGCCAGCAGTACAGGCTGGGAGCAAGAGACCCAGTACTTC. Translation gives CASSTGWEQETQYF. The chain carries TRBV5-1 and TRBJ2-5; D tentatively fits TRBD1 or TRBD2 (5 bases each). CDR3 length: 14 residues. CDR1 SGHRS and CDR2 YFSETQ come from the germline V gene. V lost 5 bases to trimming and J lost 2 bases, with 13 bases between them.

The chain combines TRBV29-1 with TRBJ2-2; the D is unclear. Trimming pared 7 bases from V and 6 bases from J, leaving 12 bases between. CDR1 is SQVTM, CDR2 ANQGSEA, per germline. The CDR3 runs to 12 residues. The CDR3 protein is CSAGWGSGELFF. The CDR3, as DNA: TGCAGCGCCGGCTGGGGTTCCGGGGAGCTGTTTTTT.

Concerning this clonotype itself: A much more abundant neighbour one base away suggests this may be a read error. J is TRBJ1-2 and V is TRBV29-1; D uncertain. The CDR3 is made up of 14 amino acids. V was clipped by 3 bases and J by 2 bases, with 13 bases between them. Germline V gene sequence: CDR1 SQVTM, CDR2 ANQGSEA. The CDR3 DNA reads TGCAGCGTTGAGTCGGCCCAGAGGAACTATGGCTACACCTTC. It translates to CSVESAQRNYGYTF.

This sequence joins TRBV5-1 and TRBJ2-7; TRBD1 might be the D (5 bases). V was cut by 4 bases and J by 5 bases, with 13 bases left in between. Germline assignment: CDR1 SGHRS and CDR2 YFSETQ. This CDR3 region has 13 residues. CDR3 in amino acids: CASSDSGANEQYF. CDR3 DNA sequence: TGCGCCAGCAGCGACAGTGGGGCCAACGAGCAGTACTTC.

The genes are TRBV20-1 and TRBJ2-7; no clear D. The CDR3 extends over 13 amino acids. The germline CDR1 and CDR2 sequences are DFQATT and SNEGSKA (reference sequence). V lost 6 bases to trimming and J lost 3 bases, with 15 bases between them. Here the CDR3 DNA reads TGCAGTGCCCTCTCAGGCCTCGACTACGAGCAGTACTTC. This translates into CSALSGLDYEQYF.

This clonotype was recorded many times. This chain connects TRBV20-1 to TRBJ2-2; tentatively, D is TRBD1 (6 bases). With 4 bases removed from V and 7 bases from J, the gap between germline ends came to 13 bases. The V gene's germline CDR1 is DFQATT and CDR2 SNEGSKA (reference sequence). The CDR3 loop spans 13 amino acids. CDR3 in DNA: TGCAGTGCTAAAGGGGGAAAGGGCGGGGAGCTGTTTTTT. It encodes CSAKGGKGGELFF.

This clonotype was counted at least ten times. The V gene is TRBV10-2, the J gene TRBJ2-1; TRBD2 agrees at 8 bases. V shed 5 bases, J shed 9 bases, and the junction held 3 bases outside the gene matches. The CDR3 consists of 12 residues. CDR1 is WSHSY and CDR2 is SAAADI in the germline V gene. The CDR3 sequence is CASSRLAFEQFF. The DNA for the CDR3 is TGCGCCAGCAGTCGACTAGCGTTTGAGCAGTTCTTC.

This sequence joins TRBV6-2 or TRBV6-3 and TRBJ1-5; no firm D call. The tail of the sequence fits TRBJ2-3 better, so the J call may be wrong. This CDR3 region has 12 residues. Germline V CDR1 and CDR2: MNHEY, SVGEGT. CDR3 protein: CASSIPNQPQYF. CDR3 nucleotides: TGTGCCAGCAGTATACCCAATCAGCCCCAGTATTTT.

The chain links TRBV7-6 to TRBJ2-7, with TRBD1 matching 8 bases. The V segment lost 5 bases and the J segment 1 base; nucleotides outside the gene matches: 10. Per germline, CDR1 SGHVS and CDR2 FNYEAQ. This CDR3 spans 16 amino acids. Written as DNA, the CDR3 is TGTGCCAGCAGCCGAAACCGGGACAGGACTTCCTACGAGCAGTACTTC. Amino acids: CASSRNRDRTSYEQYF. Full variable domain (outside the CDR3, taken from reference TRBV7-6 and TRBJ2-7): GAGVSQSPRYKVTKRGQDVALRCDPISGHVSLYWYRQALGQGPEFLTYFNYEAQQDKSGLPNDRFSAERPEGSISTLTIQRTEQRDSAMYRCASSRNRDRTSYEQYFGPGTRLTVT.

This clonotype was found many times. The J gene is TRBJ2-3, the V gene TRBV4-1; TRBD1 or TRBD2 may be the D gene (5 bases each). Trimming took 2 bases from V and 3 from J, leaving 18 bases between them. The CDR3 extends over 17 amino acids. From germline, CDR1 is MGHRA and CDR2 YSYEKL. The CDR3 loop is CASSQFGAPIGTDTQYF. The CDR3 DNA follows: TGCGCCAGCAGCCAATTCGGGGCTCCTATAGGTACAGATACGCAGTATTTT.

The rearrangement uses TRBV20-1 and TRBJ2-1, with TRBD2 matching 7 bases. CDR1 DFQATT and CDR2 SNEGSKA come from the germline V gene (reference sequence). CDR3 length: 16 amino acids. V lost 7 bases, J lost 0 bases, and 12 bases stayed unmatched. This CDR3 reads CSVIYLAGVSYNEQFF. For the CDR3, the DNA is TGCAGTGTTATCTATTTAGCGGGCGTCTCCTACAATGAGCAGTTCTTC.

The chain uses TRBV7-2 and TRBJ2-5, with D perhaps matching TRBD1 (6 bases). With 6 bases removed from V and 1 base from J, the gap between germline ends came to 12 bases. This CDR3 contains 14 residues. Per germline, CDR1 SGHTA and CDR2 FQGNSA. The DNA of the CDR3 is TGTGCCAGCAGGACCGGGACAACCCAAGAGACCCAGTACTTC. Translation: CASRTGTTQETQYF.

This clonotype has only a few counts. The chain carries TRBV27 and TRBJ2-7; 7 nucleotides match TRBD2. Germline CDR1 MNHEY, CDR2 SMNVEV (reference sequence). J lost 3 bases, V lost 10 bases, and 12 bases had no gene match. The CDR3 is made up of 14 amino acids. The CDR3 is CATATQQRGYEQYF. CDR3 DNA: TGTGCCACCGCCACCCAACAGCGGGGCTACGAGCAGTACTTC.

V gene TRBV6-5 combines with J gene TRBJ2-7; 7 positions agree with TRBD2. The germline V gene encodes CDR1 MNHEY and CDR2 SVGAGI. J gave up 6 bases and V 3 bases, and 14 bases lay outside the gene matches. This CDR3 is built from 16 residues. CDR3 bases: TGTGCCAGCAGTTATTCCGCCGGGAGGCGAGTAATCGAGCAGTACTTC. Amino acids: CASSYSAGRRVIEQYF.

This clonotype was counted between two and nine times. V and J are TRBV20-1 and TRBJ2-1, with 9 bases lining up with TRBD1. The CDR3 contains 15 residues. V lost 2 bases and J lost 1; bases outside the gene matches: 3. CDR1 and CDR2 (germline): DFQATT, SNEGSKA (reference sequence). CDR3: CSARRTGVSYNEQFF. CDR3 nucleotides: TGCAGTGCTAGACGGACAGGGGTGTCCTACAATGAGCAGTTCTTC.

This clonotype was observed at least ten times. This chain uses TRBV5-1 with TRBJ1-1; D uncertain. V shed 0 bases and J shed 8 bases, with 11 bases lying between them. This CDR3 is built from 13 residues. Germline CDR1 and CDR2: SGHRS and YFSETQ. The CDR3 is CASSLVEGGEAFF. Here the CDR3 DNA reads TGCGCCAGCAGCTTGGTCGAGGGAGGAGAAGCTTTCTTT.

This clonotype has at least ten counts. This rearrangement joins TRBV5-1 to TRBJ1-6; D remains unclear. The germline gives CDR1 SGHRS, CDR2 YFSETQ. Trimming cost V 3 bases and J 7 bases, with 8 bases left between them. The CDR3 covers 13 residues. The CDR3 DNA reads TGCGCCAGCAGCTCGGACTCAAATTCACCCCTCCACTTT. Its translation is CASSSDSNSPLHF. The variable domain in full, with the rest retrieved from reference TRBV5-1 and TRBJ1-6, is KAGVTQTPRYLIKTRGQQVTLSCSPISGHRSVSWYQQTPGQGLQFLFEYFSETQRNKGNFPGRFSGRQFSNSRSEMNVSTLELGDSALYLCASSSDSNSPLHFGNGTRLTVT.

This clonotype was seen a handful of times. The rearrangement links TRBV5-1 to TRBJ2-2, with a possible D match to TRBD2 (6 bases). The CDR3 has 15 amino acids. Trimming removed 4 bases at V and 0 bases at J, with 10 bases between. Per the germline V gene, CDR1 is SGHRS and CDR2 is YFSETQ. The CDR3 loop is CASSVWDSNTGELFF. The CDR3 coding sequence is TGCGCCAGCAGCGTATGGGACTCGAACACCGGGGAGCTGTTTTTT.

The V call is TRBV27, the J call TRBJ2-3; either TRBD1 or TRBD2 may fit D (6 bases each). Germline loops: CDR1 MNHEY, CDR2 SMNVEV (reference sequence). V lost 6 bases, J lost 11 bases, and 12 bases lay in between. The CDR3 extends over 11 amino acids. CDR3 sequence: CASSGGYGQYF. The CDR3 DNA reads TGTGCCAGCAGCGGGGGCTATGGGCAGTATTTT.

J is TRBJ2-1 and V is TRBV5-1; D unclear. Trimming removed 3 bases at V and 9 bases at J, with 19 bases between. CDR1 SGHRS and CDR2 YFSETQ come from the germline V gene. This CDR3 region has 15 residues. The CDR3 DNA follows: TGCGCCAGCAGCTCAGGTGTGAGAGATACGATTGAGCAGTTCTTC. Protein sequence: CASSSGVRDTIEQFF.

The chain recombines TRBV7-8 with TRBJ2-1, with D possibly called TRBD1 or TRBD2 (5 bases each). The CDR3 runs 17 residues. The V gene lost 6 bases and the J gene lost 4 bases, with 22 bases spanning the gap. Germline-derived CDR1 and CDR2 are SGHVS and FQNEAQ. For the CDR3, the DNA is TGTGCCAGCAGGCACTCCGGGACCCCACTTCCTTACAATGAGCAGTTCTTC. As protein: CASRHSGTPLPYNEQFF.

The chain has TRBV5-1 and TRBJ1-1; 7 nucleotides agree with TRBD1. The CDR3 contains 11 residues. V lost 7 bases to trimming and J lost 12 bases; unmatched junction nucleotides: 9. CDR1 and CDR2 (germline): SGHRS, YFSETQ. Here the CDR3 DNA reads TGCGCCAGCGCCGAAGGGGGCGCGACTTTCTTT. Its protein product is CASAEGGATFF.

This clonotype came up many times. CDR3 sequence reads: CSAHPTGREGNEQFF. In DNA, the CDR3 is TGCAGTGCTCACCCCACCGGGCGGGAGGGCAATGAGCAGTTCTTC. J is TRBJ2-1 and V is TRBV20-1; 9 positions agree with TRBD2. Per germline, CDR1 DFQATT and CDR2 SNEGSKA (reference sequence). V was clipped by 5 bases and J by 6 bases; unmatched bases: 11. CDR3 length equals 15 residues.

This clonotype showed up just a few times. In DNA, the CDR3 is TGTGCCAGCAGCGTAGTAGAAAACTCTGGGGCCAACGTCCTGACTTTC. Translation gives CASSVVENSGANVLTF. The chain employs TRBV9 and TRBJ2-6; D not resolved. Deletions cut 0 bases from V and 0 bases from J, with 7 bases between. From germline, CDR1 is SGDLS and CDR2 YYNGEE. The CDR3 totals 16 residues.

This clonotype came up many times. The chain couples TRBV20-1 to TRBJ1-2; weak D call: TRBD1 (6 bases). Germline V gives CDR1 DFQATT, CDR2 SNEGSKA (reference sequence). The CDR3 covers 15 residues. Trimming stripped 6 bases from V and 8 bases from J, with 25 bases between. The CDR3 loop reads CSALGPGDISRGYTF. CDR3 nucleotide sequence: TGCAGTGCACTCGGGCCAGGGGATATCTCCAGGGGCTACACCTTC.